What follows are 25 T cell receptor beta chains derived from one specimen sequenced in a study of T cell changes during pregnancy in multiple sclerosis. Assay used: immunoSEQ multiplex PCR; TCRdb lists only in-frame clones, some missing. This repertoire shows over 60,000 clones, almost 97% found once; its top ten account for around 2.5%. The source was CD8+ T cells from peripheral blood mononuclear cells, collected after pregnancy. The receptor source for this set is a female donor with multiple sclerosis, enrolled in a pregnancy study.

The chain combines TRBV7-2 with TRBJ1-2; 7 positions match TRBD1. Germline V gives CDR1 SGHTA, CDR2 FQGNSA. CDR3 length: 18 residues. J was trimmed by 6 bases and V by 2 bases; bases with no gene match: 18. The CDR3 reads CASSLNPRPKGASDGYTF. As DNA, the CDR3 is TGTGCCAGCAGCTTAAACCCGAGACCGAAGGGGGCGTCGGATGGCTACACCTTC.

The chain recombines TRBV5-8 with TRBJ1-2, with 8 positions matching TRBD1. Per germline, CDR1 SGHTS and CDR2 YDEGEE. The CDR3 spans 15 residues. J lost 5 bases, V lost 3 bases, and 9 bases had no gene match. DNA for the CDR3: TGTGCCAGCAGCTCGGACAGGGCGGTTTTATATGGCTACACCTTC. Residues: CASSSDRAVLYGYTF.

In DNA, the CDR3 is TGTGCCAGCAGTTTATTAGCACAGGGAGCCGAGCAGTACTTC. Translated: CASSLLAQGAEQYF. The rearrangement links TRBV28 to TRBJ2-7, with D possibly matching TRBD1 (6 bases). Germline V gene data show CDR1 as MDHEN and CDR2 as SYDVKM. Trimming took off 1 base at V and 6 bases at J, with 13 bases between the two ends. This CDR3 comprises 14 residues. Drawing the rest from reference TRBV28 and TRBJ2-7, the complete variable domain is DVKVTQSSRYLVKRTGEKVFLECVQDMDHENMFWYRQDPGLGLRLIYFSYDVKMKEKGDIPEGYSVSREKKERFSLILESASTNQTSMYLCASSLLAQGAEQYFGPGTRLTVT.

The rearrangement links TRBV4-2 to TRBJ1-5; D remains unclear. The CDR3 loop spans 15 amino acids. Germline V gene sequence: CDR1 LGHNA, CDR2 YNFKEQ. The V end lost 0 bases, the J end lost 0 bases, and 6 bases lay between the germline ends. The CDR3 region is CASSQETASNQPQHF. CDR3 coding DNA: TGTGCCAGCAGCCAAGAAACAGCTAGCAATCAGCCCCAGCATTTT.

In nucleotides, the CDR3 is TGTGCCAGCAGCTTACAAGCGGGAGGGGGCACAGATACGCAGTATTTT. Its protein is CASSLQAGGGTDTQYF. V and J are TRBV7-2 and TRBJ2-3; 10 nucleotides line up with TRBD2. Germline V gene data show CDR1 as SGHTA and CDR2 as FQGNSA. The CDR3 extends over 16 amino acids. The ends lost 2 bases at V and 1 base at J; junction bases unmatched: 3.

This CDR3 reads CASSLGQGETQYF. The CDR3 DNA reads TGTGCCAGCAGTTTAGGTCAGGGGGAGACCCAGTACTTC. The genes are TRBV28 and TRBJ2-5, with D possibly being TRBD1 (6 bases). CDR1 MDHEN and CDR2 SYDVKM come from the germline V gene. The CDR3 length is 13 residues. V shed 2 bases and J shed 5 bases, with 9 bases lying between them.

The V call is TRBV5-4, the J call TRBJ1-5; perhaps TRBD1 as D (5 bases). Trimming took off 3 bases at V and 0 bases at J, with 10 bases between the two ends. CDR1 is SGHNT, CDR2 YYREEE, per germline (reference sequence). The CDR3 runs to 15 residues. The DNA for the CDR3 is TGTGCCAGCAGCTCGGGGGGAAATAGCAATCAGCCCCAGCATTTT. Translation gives CASSSGGNSNQPQHF.

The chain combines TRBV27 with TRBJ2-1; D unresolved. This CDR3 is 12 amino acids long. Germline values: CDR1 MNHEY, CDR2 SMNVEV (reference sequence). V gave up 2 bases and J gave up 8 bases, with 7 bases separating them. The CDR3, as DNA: TGTGCCAGCAGTTTAAATCTCCATGAGCAGTTCTTC. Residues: CASSLNLHEQFF.

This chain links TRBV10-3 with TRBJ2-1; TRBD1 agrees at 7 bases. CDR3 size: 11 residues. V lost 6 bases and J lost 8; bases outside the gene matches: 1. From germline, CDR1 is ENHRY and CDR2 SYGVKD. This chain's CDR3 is CAIRQGYEQFF. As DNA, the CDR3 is TGTGCCATCAGACAGGGGTATGAGCAGTTCTTC.

The CDR3 DNA sequence: TGTGCCAGCAGTTACCGAGGAGATACGCAGTATTTT. Amino acid sequence: CASSYRGDTQYF. J is TRBJ2-3 and V is TRBV6-5; D remains ambiguous. CDR1 MNHEY and CDR2 SVGAGI come from the germline V gene. The V end lost 2 bases, the J end lost 5 bases, and 5 bases lay between the germline ends. The CDR3 covers 12 residues.

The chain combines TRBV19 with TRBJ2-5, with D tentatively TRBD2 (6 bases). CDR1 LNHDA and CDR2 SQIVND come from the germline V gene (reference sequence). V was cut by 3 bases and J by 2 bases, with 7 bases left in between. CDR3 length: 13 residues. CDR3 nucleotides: TGTGCCAGTAGTATCGGGAGACAAGAGACCCAGTACTTC. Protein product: CASSIGRQETQYF.

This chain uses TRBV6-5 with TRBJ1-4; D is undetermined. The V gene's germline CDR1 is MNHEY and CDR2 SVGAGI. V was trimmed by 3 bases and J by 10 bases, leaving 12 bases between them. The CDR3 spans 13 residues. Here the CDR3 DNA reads TGTGCCAGCAGTTATAATGAAGAGGGAAAACTGTTTTTT. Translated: CASSYNEEGKLFF.

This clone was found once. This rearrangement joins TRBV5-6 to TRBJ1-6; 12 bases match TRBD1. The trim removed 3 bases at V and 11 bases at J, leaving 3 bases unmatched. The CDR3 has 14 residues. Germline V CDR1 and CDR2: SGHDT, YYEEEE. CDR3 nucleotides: TGTGCCAGCAGCTCCGGGACAGGGGGCACACCCCTCCACTTT. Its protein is CASSSGTGGTPLHF.

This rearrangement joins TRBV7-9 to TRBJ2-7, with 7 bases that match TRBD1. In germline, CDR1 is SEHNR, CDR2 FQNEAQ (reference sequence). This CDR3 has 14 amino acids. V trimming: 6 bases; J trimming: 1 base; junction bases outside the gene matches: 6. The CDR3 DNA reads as TGTGCCAGCAGTTCCCGGGACAGATCCTACGAGCAGTACTTC. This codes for CASSSRDRSYEQYF.

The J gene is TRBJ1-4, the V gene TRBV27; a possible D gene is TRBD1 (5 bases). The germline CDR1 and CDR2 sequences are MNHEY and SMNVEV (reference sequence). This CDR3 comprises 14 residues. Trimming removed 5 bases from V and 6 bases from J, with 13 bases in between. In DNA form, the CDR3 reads TGTGCCAGCAGTCGTGCAGGGTCAGATGAAAAACTGTTTTTT. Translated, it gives CASSRAGSDEKLFF.

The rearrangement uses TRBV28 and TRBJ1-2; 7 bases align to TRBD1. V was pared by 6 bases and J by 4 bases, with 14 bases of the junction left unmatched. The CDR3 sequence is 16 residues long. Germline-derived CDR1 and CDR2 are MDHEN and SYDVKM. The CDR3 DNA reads TGTGCCAGCAGCTCTACCCGACAGGGCCTTGGCTATGGCTACACCTTC. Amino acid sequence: CASSSTRQGLGYGYTF.

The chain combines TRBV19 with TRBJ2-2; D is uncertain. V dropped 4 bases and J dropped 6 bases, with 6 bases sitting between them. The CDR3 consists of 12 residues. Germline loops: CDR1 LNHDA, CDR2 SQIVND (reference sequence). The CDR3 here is CASSTPAGELFF. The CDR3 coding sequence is TGTGCCAGTAGTACCCCCGCCGGGGAGCTGTTTTTT.

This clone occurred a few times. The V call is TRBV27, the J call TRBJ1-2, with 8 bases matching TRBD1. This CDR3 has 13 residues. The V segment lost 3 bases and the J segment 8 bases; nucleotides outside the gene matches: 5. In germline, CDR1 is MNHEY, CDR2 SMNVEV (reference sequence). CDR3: CASSFQGAGGYTF. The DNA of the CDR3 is TGTGCCAGCAGTTTTCAGGGGGCGGGGGGCTACACCTTC.

CDR3 loop: CASSFARDSYEQYF. The CDR3 nucleotides read TGTGCCAGCAGTTTTGCGCGGGACTCCTACGAGCAGTACTTC. The chain combines TRBV28 with TRBJ2-7; D perhaps matches TRBD2 (6 bases). Germline V gives CDR1 MDHEN, CDR2 SYDVKM. V was trimmed by 3 bases and J by 0 bases, leaving 9 bases between them. The CDR3 is 14 amino acids.

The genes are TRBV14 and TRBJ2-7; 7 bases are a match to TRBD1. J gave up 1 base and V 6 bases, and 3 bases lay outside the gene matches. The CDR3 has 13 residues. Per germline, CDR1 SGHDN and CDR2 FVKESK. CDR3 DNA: TGTGCCAGCAGAGGGGGCGCATCCTACGAGCAGTACTTC. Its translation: CASRGGASYEQYF. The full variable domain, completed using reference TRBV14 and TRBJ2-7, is EAGVTQFPSHSVIEKGQTVTLRCDPISGHDNLYWYRRVMGKEIKFLLHFVKESKQDESGMPNNRFLAERTGGTYSTLKVQPAELEDSGVYFCASRGGASYEQYFGPGTRLTVT.

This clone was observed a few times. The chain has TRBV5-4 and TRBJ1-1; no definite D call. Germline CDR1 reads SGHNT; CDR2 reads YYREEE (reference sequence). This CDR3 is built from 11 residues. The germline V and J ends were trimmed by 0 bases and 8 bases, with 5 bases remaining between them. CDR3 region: CASSLVGEAFF. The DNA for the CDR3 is TGTGCCAGCAGCTTGGTGGGCGAAGCTTTCTTT.

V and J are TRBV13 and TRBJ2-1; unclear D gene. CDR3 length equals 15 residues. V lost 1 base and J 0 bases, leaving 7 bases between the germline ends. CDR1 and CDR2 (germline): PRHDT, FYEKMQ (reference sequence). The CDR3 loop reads CASSLDSSSYNEQFF. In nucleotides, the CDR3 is TGTGCCAGCAGCTTAGACTCTAGCTCCTACAATGAGCAGTTCTTC.

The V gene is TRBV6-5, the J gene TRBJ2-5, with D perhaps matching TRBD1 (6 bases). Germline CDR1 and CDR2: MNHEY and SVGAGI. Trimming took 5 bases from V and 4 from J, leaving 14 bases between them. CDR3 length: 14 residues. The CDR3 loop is CASSLQGEGETQYF. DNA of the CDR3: TGTGCCAGCAGTCTACAGGGTGAAGGAGAGACCCAGTACTTC.

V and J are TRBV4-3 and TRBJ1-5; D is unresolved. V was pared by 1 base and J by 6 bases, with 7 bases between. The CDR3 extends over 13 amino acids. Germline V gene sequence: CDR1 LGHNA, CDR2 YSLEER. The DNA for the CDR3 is TGCGCCAGCAGCCAAGTCACATCTCAGCCCCAGCATTTT. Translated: CASSQVTSQPQHF.

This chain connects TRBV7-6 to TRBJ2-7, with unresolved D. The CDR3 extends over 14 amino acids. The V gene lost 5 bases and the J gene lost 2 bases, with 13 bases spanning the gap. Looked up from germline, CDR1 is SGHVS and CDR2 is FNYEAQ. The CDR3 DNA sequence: TGTGCCAGCAGCCGACGCGAGCGACCCTACGAGCAGTACTTC. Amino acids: CASSRRERPYEQYF.